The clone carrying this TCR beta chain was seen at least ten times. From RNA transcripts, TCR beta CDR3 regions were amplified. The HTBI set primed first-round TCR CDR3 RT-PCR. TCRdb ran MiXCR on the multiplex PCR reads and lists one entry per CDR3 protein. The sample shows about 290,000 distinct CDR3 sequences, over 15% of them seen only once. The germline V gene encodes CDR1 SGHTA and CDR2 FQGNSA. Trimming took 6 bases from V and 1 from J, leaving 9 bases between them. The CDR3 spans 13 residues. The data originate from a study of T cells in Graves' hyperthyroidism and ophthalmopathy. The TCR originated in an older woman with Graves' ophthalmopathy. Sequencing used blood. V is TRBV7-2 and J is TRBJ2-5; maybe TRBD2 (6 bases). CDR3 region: CASRGDFQETQYF. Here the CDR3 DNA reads TGTGCCAGCAGAGGGGACTTCCAAGAGACCCAGTACTTC.